The rows below give T cell receptor beta chains drawn from one sample of a study of shared clonotypes between healthy human individuals. The assay was immunoSEQ multiplex PCR, and TCRdb's table has in-frame clones only and misses some. The table shows under 2,500,000 clones, with 90% to 97% occurring only once. The specimen sequenced was naive CD4+ T cells sorted from blood. All receptors come from a man younger than 30 in good health. Each CDR3 is given with its conserved first and last residue. A D gene is named only where the DNA matches it firmly. Expanded clones are given a class, and other clones once, few, many or no size at all.

TRBV19	TRBD1	-	TRBJ1-2	CASRTGGANYGYTF	TGTGCCAGCCGGACAGGGGGAGCTAACTATGGCTACACCTTC
TRBV5-1	-	-	TRBJ2-5	CASSEALETQYF	TGCGCCAGCAGCGAAGCCTTAGAGACCCAGTACTTC
TRBV5-1	-	once	TRBJ1-4	CASSWAGQNEKLFF	TGCGCCAGCAGTTGGGCAGGGCAGAATGAAAAACTGTTTTTT
TRBV7-8	-	-	TRBJ2-3	CASSGRTWGGSDTQYF	TGTGCCAGCAGCGGCCGGACATGGGGAGGCTCAGATACGCAGTATTTT
TRBV5-1	-	-	TRBJ2-3	CASSLGVSTSTQYF	TGCGCCAGCAGCTTGGGAGTCTCCACCAGCACGCAGTATTTT
TRBV2	-	-	TRBJ1-1	CASSETRGNTEAFF	TGTGCCAGCAGTGAGACGCGTGGGAACACTGAAGCTTTCTTT
TRBV6-5	TRBD2	-	TRBJ2-3	CASISGTSGRNTQYF	TGTGCCAGCATTTCCGGGACTAGCGGGAGGAATACGCAGTATTTT
TRBV4-3	TRBD2	once	TRBJ2-1	CASSQVWTSGSYNEQFF	TGCGCCAGCAGCCAAGTATGGACTAGCGGTTCCTACAATGAGCAGTTCTTC
TRBV12-5	-	-	TRBJ1-2	CASGLGVGYTF	TGTGCTAGTGGTTTAGGGGTTGGCTACACCTTC
TRBV27	-	-	TRBJ2-5	CASSPSGTLPETQYF	TGTGCCAGCAGTCCCTCCGGGACCCTACCAGAGACCCAGTACTTC
TRBV5-4	-	-	TRBJ1-1	CASSLGMINTEAFF	TGTGCCAGCAGCTTGGGGATGATAAACACTGAAGCTTTCTTT
TRBV10-1	-	-	TRBJ2-3	CASSAGSTDTQYF	TGCGCCAGCAGTGCCGGGAGCACAGATACGCAGTATTTT
TRBV5-1	-	-	TRBJ1-5	CASSLGDGNQPQHF	TGCGCCAGCAGCTTGGGTGACGGCAATCAGCCCCAGCATTTT
TRBV7-6	-	-	TRBJ1-5	CASSLGWDQPQHF	TGTGCCAGCAGCTTAGGGTGGGATCAGCCCCAGCATTTT
TRBV5-6	-	-	TRBJ2-3	CASSRPGQTTDTQYF	TGTGCCAGCAGCCGACCCGGGCAGACCACAGATACGCAGTATTTT
TRBV5-1	TRBD2	-	TRBJ2-7	CASRPLAGNSYEQYF	TGCGCCAGCCGTCCTTTAGCGGGGAACTCCTACGAGCAGTACTTC
TRBV6-5	-	-	TRBJ2-5	CASSYERRQETQYF	TGTGCCAGCAGTTACGAGCGGAGACAAGAGACCCAGTACTTC
TRBV7-3	TRBD2	-	TRBJ2-3	CASSTPGTSGGADTQYF	TGTGCCAGCAGCACACCCGGGACTAGCGGGGGCGCAGATACGCAGTATTTT
TRBV6-6	-	-	TRBJ2-7	CASSYSGQYEQYF	TGTGCCAGCAGTTACTCCGGACAGTACGAGCAGTACTTC
TRBV9	-	-	TRBJ2-7	CASSGGDLRYEQYF	TGTGCCAGCAGCGGAGGGGATTTGCGCTACGAGCAGTACTTC
TRBV10-3	TRBD2	-	TRBJ2-5	CAISELAGSQETQYF	TGTGCCATCAGTGAACTAGCGGGGTCCCAAGAGACCCAGTACTTC
TRBV5-1	-	-	TRBJ2-3	CASSFDTLDTQYF	TGCGCCAGCAGCTTCGACACTCTAGATACGCAGTATTTT
TRBV12-5	TRBD1	-	TRBJ1-2	CASGLVPGTGGDGYTF	TGTGCTAGTGGTTTGGTACCCGGGACAGGGGGCGATGGCTACACCTTC
TRBV2	TRBD1	-	TRBJ1-5	CASARDRGGGNQPQHF	TGTGCCAGCGCCCGGGACAGGGGGGGTGGCAATCAGCCCCAGCATTTT
TRBV28	TRBD1	-	TRBJ1-1	CASSRTGAPEAFF	TGTGCCAGCAGTCGGACAGGAGCCCCTGAAGCTTTCTTT
TRBV11-2	-	-	TRBJ2-7	CASSLVTTNTVHEQYF	TGTGCCAGCAGCTTAGTGACTACCAACACGGTCCACGAGCAGTACTTC
TRBV2	-	few	TRBJ2-7	CASSEAWEQYF	TGTGCCAGCAGTGAAGCTTGGGAGCAGTACTTC
TRBV9	-	-	TRBJ2-7	CASIPDRTEQYF	TGTGCCAGCATCCCCGACAGAACCGAGCAGTACTTC
TRBV27	-	-	TRBJ2-3	CASSLTVQGTDTQYF	TGTGCCAGCAGTTTGACCGTCCAGGGTACAGATACGCAGTATTTT
TRBV19	-	-	TRBJ1-5	CASSIGRNPGYQPQHF	TGTGCCAGTAGTATAGGGCGCAACCCGGGGTATCAGCCCCAGCATTTT
TRBV5-1	-	-	TRBJ2-1	CASSLGLAKNYNEQFF	TGCGCCAGCAGCTTGGGGCTAGCGAAGAACTACAATGAGCAGTTCTTC